Shown below are 6 T cell receptor beta chains from a single sample sequenced in a study of beta chain features in type 1 diabetes. Expressed TCRB transcripts were sequenced because the entire RNA isolate underwent reverse transcription. Profiling relied on immunoSEQ multiplex PCR, and the TCRdb table lists in-frame clones only, not all of them. Counted here are some 640,000 clones, about 14% occurring once; the ten biggest clones make up approximately 0.042%. Broader study findings: All four CD4+ subsets of Type 1 diabetes patients contained TCRB CDR3s that were moderately but significantly shorter.

The antigens for these receptors are not known. The specimen was naive CD4+ T cells from blood. Receptors originate from a man aged 18-30 years with type 1 diabetes.

Remarks on this clone: Other DNA sequences from this sample encode an identical CDR3 as well. The rearrangement uses TRBV30 and TRBJ2-1; 7 bases are a match to TRBD2. CDR1 is GTSNPN, CDR2 SVGIG, per germline (reference sequence). V shed 4 bases and J 3 bases; nucleotides not matched to a gene: 3. The CDR3 covers 13 residues. The DNA for the CDR3 is TGTGCCTGGACGGGCGGGAGCTACAATGAGCAGTTCTTC. This codes for CAWTGGSYNEQFF.

The table lists this clone with a few counts. The chain is built from TRBV5-6 and TRBJ2-5, with D unresolved. Trimming took off 1 base at V and 1 base at J, with 2 bases between the two ends. In germline, CDR1 is SGHDT, CDR2 YYEEEE. The CDR3 runs to 12 residues. The CDR3 sequence is CASSLTQETQYF. The CDR3 nucleotides read TGTGCCAGCAGCTTGACCCAAGAGACCCAGTACTTC.

J is TRBJ1-2 and V is TRBV7-9, with D perhaps matching TRBD1 (5 bases). Germline V gene data show CDR1 as SEHNR and CDR2 as FQNEAQ (reference sequence). V was cut by 1 base and J by 8 bases, with 17 bases left in between. The CDR3 is made up of 15 amino acids. The CDR3 nucleotides read TGTGCCAGCAGCTTAGTACAGGCGGCAGACCTGGGCTACACCTTC. It encodes CASSLVQAADLGYTF. The whole variable domain, filled in from reference TRBV7-9 and TRBJ1-2, reads DTGVSQNPRHKITKRGQNVTFRCDPISEHNRLYWYRQTLGQGPEFLTYFQNEAQLEKSRLLSDRFSAERPKGSFSTLEIQRTEQGDSAMYLCASSLVQAADLGYTFGSGTRLTVV.

V and J are TRBV7-8 and TRBJ2-7, with D possibly being TRBD1 or TRBD2 (6 bases each). V was shortened by 1 base and J by 1 base, with 11 bases between the two germline ends. Per the germline V gene, CDR1 is SGHVS and CDR2 is FQNEAQ. There are 15 residues in the CDR3. The CDR3 here is CASSLVQGTSYEQYF. In DNA form, the CDR3 reads TGTGCCAGCAGCTTAGTTCAGGGGACTTCCTACGAGCAGTACTTC.

In this sample, this clone turned up a few times. The V call is TRBV30, the J call TRBJ2-7; 8 nucleotides agree with TRBD2. Looked up from germline, CDR1 is GTSNPN and CDR2 is SVGIG (reference sequence). Unmatched junction bases numbered 3, after V lost 8 bases and J lost 3 bases. This CDR3 region has 11 residues. The CDR3 is CARGGRYEQYF. In nucleotides, the CDR3 is TGTGCCCGGGGGGGGCGCTACGAGCAGTACTTC.

Only a few counts were recorded for this clone. The chain carries TRBV27 and TRBJ1-1, with D hard to call. Looked up from germline, CDR1 is MNHEY and CDR2 is SMNVEV (reference sequence). The CDR3 is made up of 13 amino acids. V was trimmed by 10 bases and J by 4 bases, leaving 16 bases between them. The DNA for the CDR3 is TGTGCCACCGCCCGTTGGGGATCCACTGAAGCTTTCTTT. It encodes CATARWGSTEAFF.